The 19 T cell receptor beta chains reported below all come from one sample, sequenced in a study of blood T cell repertoires in COVID-19. The data were produced by immunoSEQ multiplex PCR, yet TCRdb's version contains in-frame clones alone and is incomplete. The profile shows approximately 190,000 clones, 88% of them singletons. Sequencing used peripheral blood. The source of these receptors is a man between 65 and 85 years old with active or convalescent COVID-19.

The chain has TRBV7-9 and TRBJ1-2; TRBD1 matches at 7 bases. V was clipped by 5 bases and J by 8 bases; unmatched bases: 11. Germline assignment: CDR1 SEHNR and CDR2 FQNEAQ (reference sequence). CDR3 length equals 14 residues. The CDR3: CASSGNTGVGGYTF. CDR3 DNA: TGTGCCAGCAGCGGCAATACAGGGGTTGGGGGCTACACCTTC.

The chain carries TRBV15 and TRBJ2-3; possible D gene TRBD1, 5 bases. The V and J ends lost 1 base and 2 bases respectively, with 10 bases between them. The germline V gene has CDR1 LNHNV and CDR2 YYDKDF (reference sequence). This CDR3 contains 15 residues. This chain's CDR3 is CATSRAGQITDTQYF. In nucleotides, the CDR3 is TGTGCCACCAGCAGAGCCGGACAAATCACAGATACGCAGTATTTT. Filled out from reference TRBV15 and TRBJ2-3, the complete variable domain reads DAMVIQNPRYQVTQFGKPVTLSCSQTLNHNVMYWYQQKSSQAPKLLFHYYDKDFNNEADTPDNFQSRRPNTSFCFLDIRSPGLGDTAMYLCATSRAGQITDTQYFGPGTRLTVL.

CDR3 DNA sequence: TGTGCCAGTAGTCCGACTAGCGGGCGAGCCTACAATGAGCAGTTCTTC. Translated: CASSPTSGRAYNEQFF. The J gene is TRBJ2-1, the V gene TRBV19, with 10 nucleotides matching TRBD2. The length of the CDR3 is 16 residues. Germline CDR1 LNHDA, CDR2 SQIVND (reference sequence). The trim removed 5 bases at V and 2 bases at J, leaving 6 bases unmatched.

J is TRBJ2-1 and V is TRBV6-2 or TRBV6-3, with D tentatively TRBD2 (7 bases). The CDR3 has 15 residues. The V end was cut by 3 bases, the J end by 9 bases, with 18 bases between. Germline V gene lookup returns CDR1 MNHEY and CDR2 SVGEGT. CDR3 sequence (DNA): TGTGCCAGCAGTTATCTTCGGCAGGGAGGGGGTGAGCAGTTCTTC. It codes for CASSYLRQGGGEQFF.

Written as DNA, the CDR3 is TGTGCCAGCAGCTTTATAACAGGGACCTACAATGAGCAGTTCTTC. Translation: CASSFITGTYNEQFF. The V call is TRBV5-4, the J call TRBJ2-1, with D perhaps matching TRBD1 (6 bases). The CDR3 spans 15 residues. The V end was cut by 2 bases, the J end by 2 bases, with 11 bases between. The V gene's germline CDR1 is SGHNT and CDR2 YYREEE (reference sequence).

The V and J genes are TRBV9 and TRBJ2-1, with D hard to call. The germline CDR1 and CDR2 sequences are SGDLS and YYNGEE. This CDR3 has 11 amino acids. V was pared by 3 bases and J by 7 bases, with 5 bases between. CDR3: CASSAQNEQFF. The CDR3 DNA sequence: TGTGCCAGCAGCGCCCAAAATGAGCAGTTCTTC.

Comment on this clone: Other DNA sequences in the sample encode the same CDR3. The rearrangement uses TRBV7-9 and TRBJ2-5; no reliable D call. CDR1 is SEHNR and CDR2 is FQNEAQ in the germline V gene (reference sequence). There are 14 residues in the CDR3. Trimming removed 1 base from V and 0 bases from J, with 6 bases in between. In nucleotides, the CDR3 is TGTGCCAGCAGCTTAGGAGAGTACCAAGAGACCCAGTACTTC. This sequence encodes CASSLGEYQETQYF.

This clone was detected once. V usage is TRBV5-6 and J usage is TRBJ1-1; 9 bases match TRBD1. This CDR3 is built from 16 residues. CDR1 and CDR2 from the germline V gene are SGHDT and YYEEEE. Germline trimming cut 0 bases from V and 5 bases from J; bases unmatched to any gene: 8. Written as DNA, the CDR3 is TGTGCCAGCAGCTTGGCCACAGGGGGCGTGAGAACTGAAGCTTTCTTT. Amino acid sequence: CASSLATGGVRTEAFF.

This chain joins TRBV6-5 and TRBJ1-3; perhaps TRBD1 as D (5 bases). V was pared by 2 bases and J by 0 bases, with 8 bases between. Germline CDR1 MNHEY, CDR2 SVGAGI. The CDR3 is made up of 15 amino acids. CDR3 in DNA: TGTGCCAGCAGTTACGGGGCAGCCTCTGGAAACACCATATATTTT. Translating it yields CASSYGAASGNTIYF.

The chain combines TRBV7-2 with TRBJ2-7; TRBD2 agrees at 9 bases. CDR1 and CDR2 (germline): SGHTA, FQGNSA. Germline trimming cut 2 bases from V and 7 bases from J; bases unmatched to any gene: 9. The length of the CDR3 is 15 residues. This chain's CDR3 is CASSLTRGLAREQYF. The CDR3 DNA follows: TGTGCCAGCAGCTTAACTAGGGGACTAGCCCGGGAGCAGTACTTC.

The rearrangement links TRBV19 to TRBJ2-7; 9 bases agree with TRBD2. Trimming removed 7 bases from V and 3 bases from J; junction bases left unmatched: 7. CDR3 length: 14 residues. Germline CDR1 and CDR2: LNHDA and SQIVND (reference sequence). CDR3 loop: CASTVSGSSYEQYF. For the CDR3, the DNA is TGTGCCAGTACGGTTAGCGGGAGTAGCTACGAGCAGTACTTC.

This clone showed up just a few times. This rearrangement joins TRBV3-1 (or the pseudogene TRBV3-2) to TRBJ1-4; D is ambiguous. Germline lookup yields CDR1 LGHDT and CDR2 YNNKEL (reference sequence). The CDR3 consists of 12 residues. Trimming left V 4 bases short and J 8 bases short, with 8 bases between. The CDR3 nucleotides are TGTGCCAGCAGCCGAACCCGGGAAAAACTGTTTTTT. Its translation is CASSRTREKLFF.

V usage is TRBV28 and J usage is TRBJ2-7; a weak D match, TRBD1 (7 bases). V lost 8 bases to trimming and J lost 6 bases, with 17 bases between them. This CDR3 is built from 13 residues. Germline V gives CDR1 MDHEN, CDR2 SYDVKM. This CDR3 reads CASVTSQGGEQYF. Here the CDR3 DNA reads TGTGCCAGCGTCACAAGCCAGGGGGGCGAGCAGTACTTC.

The genes are TRBV24-1 and TRBJ2-7; 7 bases map to TRBD2. The CDR3 has 12 residues. J gave up 2 bases and V 10 bases, and 4 bases lay outside the gene matches. Germline V lookup: CDR1 KGHDR, CDR2 SFDVKD. This chain's CDR3 is CATTSVTYEQYF. The CDR3 DNA reads TGTGCCACAACTAGCGTAACCTACGAGCAGTACTTC.

J is TRBJ2-5 and V is TRBV11-2, with D possibly being TRBD1 (6 bases). CDR3 size: 16 residues. Per germline, CDR1 SGHAT and CDR2 FQNNGV. The V end was cut by 5 bases, the J end by 5 bases, with 21 bases between. CDR3 protein: CASSLWTAPGVETQYF. In nucleotides, the CDR3 is TGTGCCAGCAGCCTATGGACAGCCCCAGGAGTGGAGACCCAGTACTTC.

This chain joins TRBV30 and TRBJ1-6, with 7 bases matching TRBD1. This CDR3 comprises 15 residues. Germline trimming cut 0 bases from V and 7 bases from J; bases unmatched to any gene: 6. Germline V gives CDR1 GTSNPN, CDR2 SVGIG (reference sequence). The CDR3 reads CAWSVQHRGNSPLHF. The CDR3, as DNA: TGTGCCTGGAGTGTTCAACACAGGGGAAATTCACCCCTCCACTTT.

CDR3 sequence: CASSYSIFAGNYGYTF. The CDR3 nucleotides are TGTGCCAGCAGTTACTCGATATTTGCAGGGAACTATGGCTACACCTTC. This chain uses TRBV6-5 with TRBJ1-2; possibly TRBD1 for D (5 bases). V dropped 0 bases and J dropped 2 bases, with 13 bases sitting between them. The CDR3 spans 16 residues. Germline V lookup: CDR1 MNHEY, CDR2 SVGAGI.

The chain has TRBV5-6 and TRBJ1-2, with 7 positions matching TRBD1. The V segment lost 0 bases and the J segment 8 bases; nucleotides outside the gene matches: 7. This CDR3 spans 14 amino acids. The germline CDR1 and CDR2 sequences are SGHDT and YYEEEE. In DNA form, the CDR3 reads TGTGCCAGCAGCTTGGGTTGGAGGGGGCACGGCTACACCTTC. It specifies CASSLGWRGHGYTF.

This sequence joins TRBV28 and TRBJ1-2; weak D call: TRBD1 (5 bases). This CDR3 spans 13 amino acids. The V gene's germline CDR1 is MDHEN and CDR2 SYDVKM. Trimming left V 2 bases short and J 3 bases short, with 7 bases between. In nucleotides, the CDR3 is TGTGCCAGCAGTTTACTACAGGACTATGGCTACACCTTC. Protein product: CASSLLQDYGYTF.